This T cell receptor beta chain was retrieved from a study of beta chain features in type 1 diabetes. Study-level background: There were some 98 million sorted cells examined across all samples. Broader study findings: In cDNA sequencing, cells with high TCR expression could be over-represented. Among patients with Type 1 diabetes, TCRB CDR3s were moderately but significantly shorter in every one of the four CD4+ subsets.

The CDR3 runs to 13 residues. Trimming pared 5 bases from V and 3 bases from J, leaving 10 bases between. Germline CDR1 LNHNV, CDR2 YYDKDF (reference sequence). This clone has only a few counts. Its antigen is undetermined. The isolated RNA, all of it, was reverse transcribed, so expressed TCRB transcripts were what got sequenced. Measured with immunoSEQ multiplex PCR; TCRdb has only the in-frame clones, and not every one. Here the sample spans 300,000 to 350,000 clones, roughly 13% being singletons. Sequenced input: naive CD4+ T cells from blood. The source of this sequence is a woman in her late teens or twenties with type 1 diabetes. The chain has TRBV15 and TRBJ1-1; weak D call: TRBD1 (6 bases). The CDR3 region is CATSRGGHTEAFF. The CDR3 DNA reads TGTGCCACCAGCCGGGGGGGGCACACTGAAGCTTTCTTT.